The rows below give T cell receptor beta chains drawn from one sample of a study of regulatory T cells in long-lasting Graves disease. TCRdb redid the calling of the multiplex PCR reads with MiXCR, one entry per CDR3 protein. This table has hundreds of thousands of distinct CDR3 sequences, approximately 13% appearing once. A further study also used this sample, focusing on T cells in Graves' hyperthyroidism and ophthalmopathy.

The material sequenced was peripheral blood mononuclear cells (PBMCs), taken at new diagnosis, from a patient treated with antithyroid drugs. The receptors stem from a man under 40 with Graves disease. Each CDR3 is given without its conserved first and last residue. Each record gives: J gene, clone size, V gene, CDR3 protein. Clone size, where shown, is once, few, many, or a class for clones that have expanded.

J: TRBJ2-3; size: NA; V: TRBV20-1; CDR3: SSQSGGRSTDTQY
J: TRBJ2-7; size: NA; V: TRBV7-2; CDR3: ASSPRQGRDEQY
J: TRBJ1-3; size: many; V: TRBV29-1; CDR3: SVEGMGEASGNTIY
J: TRBJ1-4; size: few; V: TRBV6-1; CDR3: ASSRGQGPANEKLF
J: TRBJ2-2; size: many; V: TRBV30; CDR3: AWSKGAGELF
J: TRBJ2-7; size: many; V: TRBV20-1; CDR3: SARTSGRPFYEQY
J: TRBJ1-4; size: NA; V: TRBV7-2; CDR3: ASSFRRGGQKLF
J: TRBJ2-5; size: few; V: TRBV15; CDR3: ATSRSGQEETQY
J: TRBJ2-5; size: many; V: TRBV28; CDR3: ASSNSRGRETQY
J: TRBJ2-1; size: few; V: TRBV18; CDR3: ASSPLGLGGADEQF
J: TRBJ2-3; size: many; V: TRBV27; CDR3: ASMGLAEGTTLGVEY
J: TRBJ2-7; size: many; V: TRBV5-1; CDR3: ASPRREGYEQY
J: TRBJ2-1; size: many; V: TRBV29-1; CDR3: SADRGLAGGGDEQF
J: TRBJ1-2; size: many; V: TRBV12-3/TRBV12-4; CDR3: ASSAGRFYGYT
J: TRBJ2-1; size: few; V: TRBV10-2; CDR3: ASSESIAGLYNEQF
J: TRBJ1-1; size: many; V: TRBV15; CDR3: ATSRGFDEPEAF
J: TRBJ2-7; size: few; V: TRBV10-3; CDR3: ATTSGTSSYEQY
J: TRBJ1-1; size: NA; V: TRBV19; CDR3: ASSILLQNTEAF
J: TRBJ1-5; size: few; V: TRBV19; CDR3: ASSMRGADYSNQPQH
J: TRBJ2-3; size: few; V: TRBV12-3/TRBV12-4; CDR3: ASSLAGAQQLDTQY
J: TRBJ2-7; size: many; V: TRBV5-1; CDR3: ASSLEPVPNYEQY
J: TRBJ2-7; size: NA; V: TRBV5-6; CDR3: ASSGLGNEQY
J: TRBJ1-1; size: many; V: TRBV3-1; CDR3: ASSQDVRRNTEAF
J: TRBJ2-2; size: NA; V: TRBV11-2; CDR3: ALGGGGLTGELF
J: TRBJ2-7; size: many; V: TRBV12-3/TRBV12-4; CDR3: ASSSRESGRDYEQY
J: TRBJ2-5; size: many; V: TRBV12-3/TRBV12-4; CDR3: ASNPGPLGGETQY
J: TRBJ1-3; size: NA; V: TRBV11-2; CDR3: ASTFPTGVPGNTIY
J: TRBJ2-1; size: many; V: TRBV20-1; CDR3: SAPSAASLGDEQF
J: TRBJ1-4; size: NA; V: TRBV19; CDR3: ASSPWDSREKLF
J: TRBJ2-1; size: many; V: TRBV7-6; CDR3: ASSLGLAGGRYNEQF
J: TRBJ1-4; size: many; V: TRBV2; CDR3: ASNSEGRNEKLF
J: TRBJ2-3; size: NA; V: TRBV6-1; CDR3: ASGRGLERDTDTQY
J: TRBJ1-1; size: NA; V: TRBV3-1; CDR3: ASSQQELNTEAF
J: TRBJ1-1; size: many; V: TRBV20-1; CDR3: SARFPGGTEAF
J: TRBJ2-3; size: few; V: TRBV30; CDR3: AWRQTITDTQY
J: TRBJ2-1; size: many; V: TRBV5-6; CDR3: ASSQPLGGYNEQF
J: TRBJ1-1; size: many; V: TRBV6-1; CDR3: ASSGANLVRGLDTEAF
J: TRBJ1-1; size: many; V: TRBV6-1; CDR3: ASSTPRGGNTEAF